The rows below give T cell receptor beta chains drawn from one sample of a study of identifying expanded T cells in peripheral blood. Sequencing used immunoSEQ multiplex PCR; TCRdb keeps in-frame clones, though not all of them. The data hold fewer than 80,000 clones, with under 85% observed a single time. The sample taken for sequencing was blood. The receptors come from a person aged 18 to 70 in good health. Both conserved end residues are part of each CDR3. A D gene is named only where the DNA matches it firmly. Only some rows state a clone size, as once, few, many or a class for expanded clones.

TRBJ2-7 NA once TRBV6-5 CASSYRRTSPWGEQYF TGTGCCAGCAGCTACCGACGGACGAGCCCTTGGGGCGAGCAGTACTTC
TRBJ2-2 TRBD1 NA TRBV5-5 CASSSGQEKDGELFF TGTGCCAGCAGCTCGGGACAGGAAAAGGACGGGGAGCTGTTTTTT
TRBJ1-1 NA NA TRBV2 CASSEGGPLTEAFF TGTGCCAGCAGTGAGGGAGGTCCTTTGACTGAAGCTTTCTTT
TRBJ1-2 NA NA TRBV6-1 CASSETGDYGYTF TGTGCCAGCAGTGAGACCGGGGACTATGGCTACACCTTC
TRBJ1-5 NA once TRBV7-2 CASSQDHSNQPQHF TGTGCCAGCAGCCAGGACCATAGCAATCAGCCCCAGCATTTT
TRBJ1-1 NA NA TRBV9 CASSVGGVAEAFF TGTGCCAGCAGCGTAGGAGGGGTCGCTGAAGCTTTCTTT
TRBJ1-4 NA NA TRBV20-1 CSANVREKLFF TGCAGTGCCAATGTGAGGGAAAAACTGTTTTTT
TRBJ2-1 NA NA TRBV7-9 CASNYRDEQFF TGTGCCAGTAATTATAGGGATGAGCAGTTCTTC
TRBJ2-5 NA NA TRBV10-1 CASSDSPEETQYF TGCGCCAGCAGTGACTCGCCAGAAGAGACCCAGTACTTC
TRBJ1-5 TRBD1 NA TRBV18 CASSPPGGRGNQPQHF TGTGCCAGCTCACCACCAGGGGGCCGTGGCAATCAGCCCCAGCATTTT
TRBJ1-3 TRBD1 NA TRBV5-6 CASSLPGQGENTIYF TGTGCCAGCAGCTTACCGGGACAGGGCGAAAACACCATATATTTT
TRBJ2-3 NA NA TRBV5-1 CASSLSAGGGGTDTQYF TGCGCCAGCAGCTTGTCGGCCGGCGGCGGGGGCACAGATACGCAGTATTTT
TRBJ2-1 TRBD2 NA TRBV11-2 CASSLRLAGGQFF TGTGCCAGCAGCCTGCGACTAGCGGGAGGGCAGTTCTTC
TRBJ2-3 TRBD2 NA TRBV6-1 CASSVSGGGDTQYF TGTGCCAGCAGTGTGAGCGGGGGAGGAGATACGCAGTATTTT
TRBJ1-2 NA few TRBV7-9 CASSYRVGGYTF TGTGCCAGCAGCTATCGTGTCGGTGGCTACACCTTC
TRBJ2-3 TRBD2 once TRBV4-2 CASSQEDSGSEDTQYF TGTGCCAGCAGCCAAGAGGATAGCGGGAGTGAAGATACGCAGTATTTT
TRBJ1-2 TRBD1 NA TRBV5-8 CASSPGQSTYGYTF TGTGCCAGCAGCCCGGGACAGAGTACATATGGCTACACCTTC
TRBJ1-2 NA NA TRBV7-2 CASSSPGSSSVGYTF TGTGCCAGCAGCTCCCCAGGGTCGTCTTCCGTAGGCTACACCTTC
TRBJ2-5 NA NA TRBV6-1 CASSSGTYQETQYF TGTGCCAGCAGTAGCGGAACGTACCAAGAGACCCAGTACTTC
TRBJ1-1 NA few TRBV18 CASTKNRDTEAFF TGTGCCAGCACAAAAAACAGGGACACTGAAGCTTTCTTT
TRBJ2-5 NA NA TRBV7-8 CASSRKSPGAGEETQYF TGTGCCAGCAGCCGTAAAAGCCCAGGCGCAGGGGAGGAGACCCAGTACTTC
TRBJ1-4 TRBD1 NA TRBV30 CAWSLGQGDEKLFF TGTGCCTGGAGCCTGGGACAGGGGGATGAAAAACTGTTTTTT
TRBJ1-1 NA NA TRBV29-1 CSVLQGEAFF TGCAGCGTACTGCAGGGTGAAGCTTTCTTT
TRBJ2-7 TRBD1 NA TRBV12-5 CASGSPPPGQNYEQYF TGTGCTAGTGGTTCACCCCCCCCGGGACAGAACTACGAGCAGTACTTC
TRBJ2-3 NA NA TRBV11-2 CASSLGIIPSTDTQYF TGTGCCAGCAGCTTAGGGATTATACCTAGCACAGATACGCAGTATTTT
TRBJ2-1 TRBD2 NA TRBV7-2 CASSLRTSGSLGSYNEQFF TGTGCCAGCAGCCTCAGGACTAGCGGGAGTCTGGGGTCCTACAATGAGCAGTTCTTC
TRBJ2-5 NA NA TRBV7-9 CASRSQGITETQYF TGTGCCAGCAGGTCCCAGGGGATTACGGAGACCCAGTACTTC
TRBJ2-3 NA NA TRBV11-2 CASSPQGLHTDTQYF TGTGCCAGCAGCCCGCAGGGGCTTCACACAGATACGCAGTATTTT
TRBJ1-2 TRBD1 NA TRBV25-1 CASSDSGTGGVGYTF TGTGCCAGCAGTGACTCCGGGACAGGGGGCGTTGGCTACACCTTC
TRBJ1-1 TRBD1 NA TRBV6-4 CASSSGTAGLAFF TGTGCCAGCAGTTCCGGGACAGCGGGATTAGCTTTCTTT
TRBJ2-5 NA NA TRBV30 CAWKGNLKAETQYF TGTGCCTGGAAAGGGAACCTAAAAGCGGAGACCCAGTACTTC
TRBJ1-3 NA NA TRBV30 CAREAQSSGNTIYF TGTGCCCGGGAGGCACAGAGCTCTGGAAACACCATATATTTT
TRBJ2-3 NA NA TRBV10-2 CASMAQAYNTQYF TGCGCCAGCATGGCCCAGGCCTATAATACGCAGTATTTT
TRBJ2-5 NA NA TRBV14 CASSPAQGGTQYF TGTGCCAGCAGCCCCGCGCAGGGAGGGACCCAGTACTTC
TRBJ2-1 TRBD2 once TRBV9 CASSPGLADYNEQFF TGTGCCAGCAGTCCGGGACTAGCGGATTACAATGAGCAGTTCTTC
TRBJ2-1 NA once TRBV5-4 CASSDRGDSGSSYNEQFF TGTGCCAGCAGCGACAGGGGGGATAGCGGGAGCTCCTACAATGAGCAGTTCTTC
TRBJ2-7 NA NA TRBV19 CASSELTGRYEQYF TGTGCCAGTAGTGAATTGACAGGTCGCTACGAGCAGTACTTC
TRBJ2-3 NA NA TRBV5-5 CASSLGQADTDTQYF TGTGCCAGCAGCTTGGGACAGGCAGACACAGATACGCAGTATTTT
TRBJ1-3 TRBD1 NA TRBV5-3 CARSLEHKRQGLNTIYF TGTGCCAGAAGCTTAGAACATAAGAGACAGGGTTTGAACACCATATATTTT
TRBJ2-3 NA NA TRBV18 CASSPLRGSTDTQYF TGTGCCAGCTCACCACTGAGGGGGAGCACAGATACGCAGTATTTT
TRBJ2-7 NA once TRBV5-6 CASSLRASSYEQYF TGTGCCAGCAGCTTACGGGCGTCCTCCTACGAGCAGTACTTC
TRBJ2-6 NA NA TRBV19 CASGTNSGANVLTF TGTGCCAGTGGTACCAACTCTGGGGCCAACGTCCTGACTTTC
TRBJ2-1 TRBD2 NA TRBV5-1 CASSLNSGRPNEQFF TGCGCCAGCAGCTTGAATAGCGGGAGACCCAATGAGCAGTTCTTC
TRBJ1-1 NA once TRBV19 CASSLGFTRGNTEAFF TGTGCCAGTAGCCTAGGTTTTACCCGAGGGAACACTGAAGCTTTCTTT
TRBJ1-1 NA once TRBV6-6 CASMGVTEAFF TGTGCCAGCATGGGGGTAACTGAAGCTTTCTTT
TRBJ1-3 NA NA TRBV5-1 CASSLGNSGNTIYF TGCGCCAGCAGCCTCGGGAACTCTGGAAACACCATATATTTT
TRBJ2-5 TRBD2 NA TRBV5-1 CASSLGSGGILETQYF TGCGCCAGCAGCTTGGGAAGCGGGGGAATACTAGAGACCCAGTACTTC